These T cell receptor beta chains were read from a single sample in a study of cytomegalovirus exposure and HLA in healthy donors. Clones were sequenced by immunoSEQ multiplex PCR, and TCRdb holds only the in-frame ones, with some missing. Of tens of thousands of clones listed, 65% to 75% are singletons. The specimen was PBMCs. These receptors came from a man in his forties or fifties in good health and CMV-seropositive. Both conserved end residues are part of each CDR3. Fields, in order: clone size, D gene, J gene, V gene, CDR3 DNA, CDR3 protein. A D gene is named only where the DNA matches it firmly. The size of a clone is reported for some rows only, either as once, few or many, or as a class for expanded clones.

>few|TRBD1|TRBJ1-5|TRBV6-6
TGTGCCGTCCGGGACAGGCTTCATCAGCCCCAGCATTTT
CAVRDRLHQPQHF
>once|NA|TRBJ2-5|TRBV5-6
TGTGCCAGCAGCTTAGACGTGGGGCGCTTCCAAGAGACCCAGTACTTC
CASSLDVGRFQETQYF
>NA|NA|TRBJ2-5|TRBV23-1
TGCGCCAGCAATCCCCCGAAAGGGGGTTTGGGGGAGACCCAGTACTTC
CASNPPKGGLGETQYF
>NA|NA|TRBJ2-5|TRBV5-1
TGCGCCAGCAGCTCACAGGGTAGGGAGACCCAGTACTTC
CASSSQGRETQYF
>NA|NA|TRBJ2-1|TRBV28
TGTGCCAGCAGCCTCGGACTTTCCTACGGGAATGAGCAGTTCTTC
CASSLGLSYGNEQFF
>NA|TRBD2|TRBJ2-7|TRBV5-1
TGCGCCAGCAGCAGTCTAGCGGTTGCCTACGAGCAGTACTTC
CASSSLAVAYEQYF
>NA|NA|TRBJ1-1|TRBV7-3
TGTGCCAGCAGCCCCACCGGGACATCCGTTGAAGCTTTCTTT
CASSPTGTSVEAFF
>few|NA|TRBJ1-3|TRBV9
TGTGCCAGCAGCGTAGAGATGGAGGGATTGTTGACCCATGGAAACACCATATATTTT
CASSVEMEGLLTHGNTIYF
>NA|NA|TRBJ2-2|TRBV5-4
TGTGCCAGCAGCTCCAGGGAGATACCGGGGGCCGGGGAGCTGTTTTTT
CASSSREIPGAGELFF
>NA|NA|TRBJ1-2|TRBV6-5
TGTGCCAGCAGTTACAACCAACGAGACAGCTATGGCTACACCTTC
CASSYNQRDSYGYTF
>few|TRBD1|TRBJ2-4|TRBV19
TGTGCCAGTAGTTCCGGGACAGGGTCGGTCGGAAACATTCAGTACTTC
CASSSGTGSVGNIQYF
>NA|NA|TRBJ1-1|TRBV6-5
TGTGCCAGCAGTTACTCGCTTGGAGGTATGAACACTGAAGCTTTCTTT
CASSYSLGGMNTEAFF
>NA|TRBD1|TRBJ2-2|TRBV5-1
TGCGCCAGCAGCTTGTTTGGGGACAGGGCGGCCGGGGAGCTGTTTTTT
CASSLFGDRAAGELFF
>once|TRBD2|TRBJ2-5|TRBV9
TGTGCCAGCAGCGCAAAGACTAGCGGGGGGCAGGAGACCCAGTACTTC
CASSAKTSGGQETQYF